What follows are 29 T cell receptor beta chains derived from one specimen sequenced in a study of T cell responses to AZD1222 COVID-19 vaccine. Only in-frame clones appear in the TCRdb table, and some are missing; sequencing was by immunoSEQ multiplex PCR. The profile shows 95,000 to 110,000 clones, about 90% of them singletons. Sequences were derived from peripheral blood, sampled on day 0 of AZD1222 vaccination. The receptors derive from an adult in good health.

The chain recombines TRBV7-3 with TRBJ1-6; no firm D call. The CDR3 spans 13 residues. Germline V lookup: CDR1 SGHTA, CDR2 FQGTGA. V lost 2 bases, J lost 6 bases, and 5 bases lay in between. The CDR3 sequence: CASSLAINSPLHF. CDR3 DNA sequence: TGTGCCAGCAGCTTAGCGATTAATTCACCCCTCCACTTT. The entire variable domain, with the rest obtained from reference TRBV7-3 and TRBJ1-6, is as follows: GAGVSQTPSNKVTEKGKYVELRCDPISGHTALYWYRQSLGQGPEFLIYFQGTGAADDSGLPNDRFFAVRPEGSVSTLKIQRTERGDSAVYLCASSLAINSPLHFGNGTRLTVT.

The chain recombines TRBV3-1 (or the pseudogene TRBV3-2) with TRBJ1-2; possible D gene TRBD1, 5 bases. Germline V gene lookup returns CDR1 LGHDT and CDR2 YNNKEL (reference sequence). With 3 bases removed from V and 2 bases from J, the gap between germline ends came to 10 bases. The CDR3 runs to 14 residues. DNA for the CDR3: TGTGCCAGCAGCCACAGACGGGACAACTATGGCTACACCTTC. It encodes CASSHRRDNYGYTF.

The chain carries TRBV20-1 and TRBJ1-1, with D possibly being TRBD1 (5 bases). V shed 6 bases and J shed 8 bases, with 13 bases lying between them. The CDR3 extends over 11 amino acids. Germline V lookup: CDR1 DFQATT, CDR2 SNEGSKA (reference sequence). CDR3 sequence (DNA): TGCAGTGCAGATACAGGTAGGGAAGCTTTCTTT. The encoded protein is CSADTGREAFF.

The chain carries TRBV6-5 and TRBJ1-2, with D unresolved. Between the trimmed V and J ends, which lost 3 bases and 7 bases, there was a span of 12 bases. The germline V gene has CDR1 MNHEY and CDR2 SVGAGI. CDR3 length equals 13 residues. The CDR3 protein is CASSYEVSGGYTF. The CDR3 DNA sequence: TGTGCCAGCAGTTATGAGGTGTCGGGTGGCTACACCTTC.

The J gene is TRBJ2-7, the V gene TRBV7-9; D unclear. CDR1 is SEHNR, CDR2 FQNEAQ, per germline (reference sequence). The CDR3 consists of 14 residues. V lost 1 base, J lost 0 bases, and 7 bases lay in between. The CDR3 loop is CASSLVTPSYEQYF. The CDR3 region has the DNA TGTGCCAGCAGCTTAGTTACCCCCTCCTACGAGCAGTACTTC. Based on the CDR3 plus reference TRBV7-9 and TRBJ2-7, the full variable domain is DTGVSQNPRHKITKRGQNVTFRCDPISEHNRLYWYRQTLGQGPEFLTYFQNEAQLEKSRLLSDRFSAERPKGSFSTLEIQRTEQGDSAMYLCASSLVTPSYEQYFGPGTRLTVT.

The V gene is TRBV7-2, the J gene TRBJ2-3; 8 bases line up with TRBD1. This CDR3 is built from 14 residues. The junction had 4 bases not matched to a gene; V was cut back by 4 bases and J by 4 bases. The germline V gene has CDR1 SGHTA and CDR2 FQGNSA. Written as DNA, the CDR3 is TGTGCCAGCAGCTCGCCGACAGGGGCAGATACGCAGTATTTT. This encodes CASSSPTGADTQYF.

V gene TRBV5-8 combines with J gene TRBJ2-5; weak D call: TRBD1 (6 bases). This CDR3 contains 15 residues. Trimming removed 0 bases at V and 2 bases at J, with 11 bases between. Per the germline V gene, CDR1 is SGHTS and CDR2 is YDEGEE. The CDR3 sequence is CASSLVQGGQETQYF. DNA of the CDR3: TGTGCCAGCAGCTTGGTACAGGGTGGGCAAGAGACCCAGTACTTC.

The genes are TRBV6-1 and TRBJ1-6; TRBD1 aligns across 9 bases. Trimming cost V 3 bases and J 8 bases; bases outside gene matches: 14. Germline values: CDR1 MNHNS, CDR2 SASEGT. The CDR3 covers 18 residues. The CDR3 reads CASSEEYRGPFGYSPLHF. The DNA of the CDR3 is TGTGCCAGCAGTGAGGAATACAGGGGGCCCTTCGGGTATTCACCCCTCCACTTT.

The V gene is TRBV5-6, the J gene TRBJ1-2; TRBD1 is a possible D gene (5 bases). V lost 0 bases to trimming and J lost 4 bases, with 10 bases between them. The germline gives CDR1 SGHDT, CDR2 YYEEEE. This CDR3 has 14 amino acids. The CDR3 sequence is CASSLEVRGYGYTF. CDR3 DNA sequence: TGTGCCAGCAGCTTGGAGGTGAGGGGCTATGGCTACACCTTC.

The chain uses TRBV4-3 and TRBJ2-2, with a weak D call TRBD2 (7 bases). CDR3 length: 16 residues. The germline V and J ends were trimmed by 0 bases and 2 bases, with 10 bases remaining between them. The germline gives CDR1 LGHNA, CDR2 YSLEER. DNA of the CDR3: TGCGCCAGCAGCCAAGACAGGGGACTAAACACCGGGGAGCTGTTTTTT. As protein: CASSQDRGLNTGELFF.

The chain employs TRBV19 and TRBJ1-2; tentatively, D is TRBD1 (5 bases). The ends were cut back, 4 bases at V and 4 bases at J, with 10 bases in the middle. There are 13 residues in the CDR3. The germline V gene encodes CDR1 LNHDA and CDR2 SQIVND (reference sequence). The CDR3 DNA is TGTGCCAGTAGTACCCCCGACAGCTATGGCTACACCTTC. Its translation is CASSTPDSYGYTF.

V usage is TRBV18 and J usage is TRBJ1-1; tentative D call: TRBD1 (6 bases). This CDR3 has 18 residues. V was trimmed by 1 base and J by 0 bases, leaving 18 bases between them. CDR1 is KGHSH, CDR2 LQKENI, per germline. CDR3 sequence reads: CASSPLTLGADMNTEAFF. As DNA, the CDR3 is TGTGCCAGCTCACCACTTACTTTGGGGGCGGACATGAACACTGAAGCTTTCTTT.

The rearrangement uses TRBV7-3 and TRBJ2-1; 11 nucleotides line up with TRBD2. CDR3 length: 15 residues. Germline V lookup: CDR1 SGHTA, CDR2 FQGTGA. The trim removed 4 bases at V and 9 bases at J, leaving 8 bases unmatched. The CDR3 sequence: CASSSTSSGGSEQFF. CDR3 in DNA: TGTGCCAGCAGCTCGACTTCTAGCGGGGGGAGTGAGCAGTTCTTC.

The CDR3 DNA is TGCGCCAGCCAATCGACTAGCGGTTACACAGATACGCAGTATTTT. Its translation: CASQSTSGYTDTQYF. V gene TRBV5-1 combines with J gene TRBJ2-3, with 9 bases that match TRBD2. The CDR3 totals 15 residues. Germline values: CDR1 SGHRS, CDR2 YFSETQ. The V and J ends lost 7 bases and 2 bases, in that order; junction bases with no gene match: 8. The full variable domain, with the rest looked up from reference TRBV5-1 and TRBJ2-3, is KAGVTQTPRYLIKTRGQQVTLSCSPISGHRSVSWYQQTPGQGLQFLFEYFSETQRNKGNFPGRFSGRQFSNSRSEMNVSTLELGDSALYLCASQSTSGYTDTQYFGPGTRLTVL.

The CDR3 loop reads CASSIRPQQQFF. The CDR3 nucleotides are TGTGCCAGTAGTATACGCCCCCAACAGCAGTTCTTC. The rearrangement joins TRBV19 to TRBJ2-1; D gene ambiguous. Germline loops: CDR1 LNHDA, CDR2 SQIVND (reference sequence). Trimming stripped 2 bases from V and 11 bases from J, with 10 bases between. This CDR3 spans 12 amino acids.

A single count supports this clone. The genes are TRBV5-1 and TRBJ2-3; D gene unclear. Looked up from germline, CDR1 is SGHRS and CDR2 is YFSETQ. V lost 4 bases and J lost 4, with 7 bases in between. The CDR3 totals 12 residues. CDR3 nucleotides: TGCGCCAGCAGCGAGCGCGCAGATACGCAGTATTTT. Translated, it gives CASSERADTQYF. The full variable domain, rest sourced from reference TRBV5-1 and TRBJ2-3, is KAGVTQTPRYLIKTRGQQVTLSCSPISGHRSVSWYQQTPGQGLQFLFEYFSETQRNKGNFPGRFSGRQFSNSRSEMNVSTLELGDSALYLCASSERADTQYFGPGTRLTVL.

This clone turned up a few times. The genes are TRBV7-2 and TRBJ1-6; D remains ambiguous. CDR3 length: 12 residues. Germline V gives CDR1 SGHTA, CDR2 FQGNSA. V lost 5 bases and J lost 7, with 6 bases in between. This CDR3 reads CASSPLNSPLHF. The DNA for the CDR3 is TGTGCCAGCAGCCCCTTGAATTCACCCCTCCACTTT.

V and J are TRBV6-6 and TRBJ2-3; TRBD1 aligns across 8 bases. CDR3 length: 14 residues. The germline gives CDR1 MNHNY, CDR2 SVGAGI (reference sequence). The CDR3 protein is CATKQGGGTDTQYF. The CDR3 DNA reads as TGTGCAACAAAACAGGGGGGTGGCACAGATACGCAGTATTTT.

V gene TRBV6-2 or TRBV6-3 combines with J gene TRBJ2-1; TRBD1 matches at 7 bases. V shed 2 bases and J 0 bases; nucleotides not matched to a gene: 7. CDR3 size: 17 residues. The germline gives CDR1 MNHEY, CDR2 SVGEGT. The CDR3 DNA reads TGTGCCAGCAGTTACCCTTCGGACAGGAGCTCCTACAATGAGCAGTTCTTC. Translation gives CASSYPSDRSSYNEQFF.

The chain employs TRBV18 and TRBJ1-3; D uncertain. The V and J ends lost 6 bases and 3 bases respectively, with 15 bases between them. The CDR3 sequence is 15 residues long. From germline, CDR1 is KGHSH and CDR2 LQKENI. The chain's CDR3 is CASSPEVHSGNTIYF. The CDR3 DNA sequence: TGTGCCAGCTCTCCCGAGGTTCACAGTGGAAACACCATATATTTT. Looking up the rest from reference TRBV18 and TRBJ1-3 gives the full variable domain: NAGVMQNPRHLVRRRGQEARLRCSPMKGHSHVYWYRQLPEEGLKFMVYLQKENIIDESGMPKERFSAEFPKEGPSILRIQQVVRGDSAAYFCASSPEVHSGNTIYFGEGSWLTVV.

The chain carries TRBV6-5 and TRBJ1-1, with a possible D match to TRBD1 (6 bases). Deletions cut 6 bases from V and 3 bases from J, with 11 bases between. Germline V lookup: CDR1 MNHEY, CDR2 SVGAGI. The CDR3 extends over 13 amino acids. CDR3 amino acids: CASSLEGDTEAFF. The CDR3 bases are TGTGCCAGCAGCCTAGAGGGGGACACTGAAGCTTTCTTT.

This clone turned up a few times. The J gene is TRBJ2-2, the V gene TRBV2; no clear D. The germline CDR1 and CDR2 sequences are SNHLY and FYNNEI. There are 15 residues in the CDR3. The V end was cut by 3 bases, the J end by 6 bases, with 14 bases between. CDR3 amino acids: CASSDRARASGELFF. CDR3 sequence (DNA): TGTGCCAGCAGTGATCGGGCAAGAGCCTCCGGGGAGCTGTTTTTT.

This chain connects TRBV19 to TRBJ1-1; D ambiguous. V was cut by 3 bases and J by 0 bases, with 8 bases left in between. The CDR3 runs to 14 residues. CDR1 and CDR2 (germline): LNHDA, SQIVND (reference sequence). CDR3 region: CASSMGAMNTEAFF. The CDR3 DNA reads TGTGCCAGTAGTATGGGAGCCATGAACACTGAAGCTTTCTTT.

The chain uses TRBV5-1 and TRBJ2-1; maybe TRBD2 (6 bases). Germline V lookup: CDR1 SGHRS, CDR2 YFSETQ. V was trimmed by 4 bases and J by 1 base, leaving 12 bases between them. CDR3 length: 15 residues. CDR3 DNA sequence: TGCGCCAGCAGCCCCGAGGGACTGTCCTACAATGAGCAGTTCTTC. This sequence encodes CASSPEGLSYNEQFF.

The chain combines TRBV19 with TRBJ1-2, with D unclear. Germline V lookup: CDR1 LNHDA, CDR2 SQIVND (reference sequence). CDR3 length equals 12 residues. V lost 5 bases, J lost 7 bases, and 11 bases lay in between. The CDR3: CASSYVKGGYTF. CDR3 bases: TGTGCCAGTAGTTATGTTAAGGGTGGCTACACCTTC.

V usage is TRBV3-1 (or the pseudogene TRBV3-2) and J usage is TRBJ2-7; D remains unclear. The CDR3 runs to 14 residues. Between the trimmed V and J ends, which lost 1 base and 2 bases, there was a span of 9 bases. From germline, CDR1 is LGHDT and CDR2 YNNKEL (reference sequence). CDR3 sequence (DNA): TGTGCCAGCAGCCAAGCCCAAGGACCCTACGAGCAGTACTTC. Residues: CASSQAQGPYEQYF.

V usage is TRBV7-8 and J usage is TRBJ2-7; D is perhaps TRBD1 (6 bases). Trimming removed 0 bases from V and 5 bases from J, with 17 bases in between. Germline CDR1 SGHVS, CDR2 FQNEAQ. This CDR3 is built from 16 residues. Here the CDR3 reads CASSLAWRQAKDEQYF. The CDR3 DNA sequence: TGTGCCAGCAGCTTAGCGTGGAGACAGGCGAAGGACGAGCAGTACTTC.

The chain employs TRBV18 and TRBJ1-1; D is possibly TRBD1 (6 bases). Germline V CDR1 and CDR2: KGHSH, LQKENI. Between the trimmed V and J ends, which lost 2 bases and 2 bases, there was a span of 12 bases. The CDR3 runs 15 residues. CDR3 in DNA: TGTGCCAGCTCACCATACAGGGCTCTCAACACTGAAGCTTTCTTT. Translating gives CASSPYRALNTEAFF.

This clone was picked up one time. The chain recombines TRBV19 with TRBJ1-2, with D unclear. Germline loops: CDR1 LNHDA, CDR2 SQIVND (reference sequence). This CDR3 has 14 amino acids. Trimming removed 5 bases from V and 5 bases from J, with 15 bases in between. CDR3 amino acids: CASSSPGRAYGYTF. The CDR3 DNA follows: TGTGCCAGTAGTTCCCCGGGGAGGGCTTATGGCTACACCTTC.